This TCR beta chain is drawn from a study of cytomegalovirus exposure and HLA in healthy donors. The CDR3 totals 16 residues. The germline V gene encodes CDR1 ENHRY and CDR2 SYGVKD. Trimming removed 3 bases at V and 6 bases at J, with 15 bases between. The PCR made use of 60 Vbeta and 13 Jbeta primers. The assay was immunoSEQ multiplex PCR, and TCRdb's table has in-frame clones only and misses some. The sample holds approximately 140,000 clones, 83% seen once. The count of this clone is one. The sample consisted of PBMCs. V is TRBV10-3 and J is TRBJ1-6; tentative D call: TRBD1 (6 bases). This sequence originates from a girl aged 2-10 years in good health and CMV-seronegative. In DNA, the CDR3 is TGTGCCATCAGTGACCCCGGGACACAGGCTAATTCACCCCTCCACTTT. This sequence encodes CAISDPGTQANSPLHF.